The 12 T cell receptor beta chains listed next were all sequenced from one sample in a study of CD8+ T cells in alopecia areata (dated by TCRdb to 2016 to 2019). Library method: the immunoSEQ multiplex PCR assay. RNA was extracted from all samples and reverse transcribed into cDNA as template for TCR sequencing. As stored in TCRdb, this immuneACCESS dataset retains in-frame rearrangements with V and J assigned. A fraction of the clones does not appear; measured against another copy, unresolved V genes explain less than half of the discrepancy, and the remainder lacks a known reason. The sample includes over 80,000 clones, with around 47% observed a single time. The top ten clonotypes cover 18% of the sample. According to the study, the label for this sample's time point signals: around 22 weeks on oral tofacitinib. The sample's treatment or condition, from its label and the paper: oral pan-JAK inhibitor, 5-10 mg twice daily.

The sample consisted of CD8+ T cells sorted from blood, taken at week 24, from a patient treated with tofacitinib. Receptors were obtained from a human donor with alopecia areata.

The chain employs TRBV7-9 and TRBJ2-7; TRBD2 is a possible D gene (7 bases). V was pared by 3 bases and J by 4 bases, with 13 bases between. Per the germline V gene, CDR1 is SEHNR and CDR2 is FQNEAQ (reference sequence). The length of the CDR3 is 14 residues. CDR3 residues: CASSFGGASYEQYF. The DNA of the CDR3 is TGTGCCAGCAGCTTTGGGGGGGCCTCGTACGAGCAGTACTTC. Variable domain in full (rest from reference TRBV7-9 and TRBJ2-7): DTGVSQNPRHKITKRGQNVTFRCDPISEHNRLYWYRQTLGQGPEFLTYFQNEAQLEKSRLLSDRFSAERPKGSFSTLEIQRTEQGDSAMYLCASSFGGASYEQYFGPGTRLTVT.

This clone was seen more than once but under ten times. The rearrangement links TRBV10-3 to TRBJ2-7; 7 bases are shared with TRBD2. Germline lookup yields CDR1 ENHRY and CDR2 SYGVKD. V shed 3 bases and J 2 bases; nucleotides not matched to a gene: 4. This CDR3 contains 14 residues. DNA for the CDR3: TGTGCCATCAGTGACCTAGCGGTCACCTACGAGCAGTACTTC. Amino acid sequence: CAISDLAVTYEQYF.

The chain carries TRBV11-2 and TRBJ2-7, with 11 bases identical to TRBD2. The V segment lost 5 bases and the J segment 1 base; nucleotides outside the gene matches: 4. This CDR3 comprises 15 residues. Germline CDR1 and CDR2: SGHAT and FQNNGV. The CDR3 loop reads CASSPRLAGSYEQYF. The CDR3 coding sequence is TGTGCCAGCAGCCCCCGACTAGCGGGATCCTACGAGCAGTACTTC.

This chain joins TRBV29-1 and TRBJ2-7, with TRBD1 matching over 9 bases. The CDR3 extends over 15 amino acids. With V trimmed by 1 base and J by 3 bases, 7 bases remained unmatched. Germline V CDR1 and CDR2: SQVTM, ANQGSEA. The CDR3 coding sequence is TGCAGCGTTGAAGTCCCCGGGACAGGGATCTACGAGCAGTACTTC. As protein: CSVEVPGTGIYEQYF.

A few counts support this clone. The V call is TRBV11-2, the J call TRBJ2-2; 8 nucleotides match TRBD2. Germline CDR1 SGHAT, CDR2 FQNNGV. Trimming cost V 1 base and J 6 bases; bases outside gene matches: 7. The CDR3 totals 16 residues. CDR3 coding DNA: TGTGCCAGCAGCTTAGTACCCGGACTAGCTCCCGGGGAGCTGTTTTTT. It yields the protein CASSLVPGLAPGELFF.

V gene TRBV7-9 combines with J gene TRBJ1-1; 7 bases match TRBD1. Germline V gene data show CDR1 as SEHNR and CDR2 as FQNEAQ (reference sequence). The J segment lost 7 bases and the V segment lost 7 bases, leaving 15 bases of the junction unmatched. The CDR3 totals 15 residues. In DNA form, the CDR3 reads TGTGCCAGCATAGGTACCGGGACAGCTATTTATGAAGCTTTCTTT. Translation gives CASIGTGTAIYEAFF. The complete variable domain, with remaining parts taken from reference TRBV7-9 and TRBJ1-1, reads DTGVSQNPRHKITKRGQNVTFRCDPISEHNRLYWYRQTLGQGPEFLTYFQNEAQLEKSRLLSDRFSAERPKGSFSTLEIQRTEQGDSAMYLCASIGTGTAIYEAFFGQGTRLTVV.

V and J are TRBV4-3 and TRBJ2-3; TRBD1 or TRBD2 may be the D gene (7 bases each). V was cut by 3 bases and J by 4 bases, with 14 bases left in between. This CDR3 spans 15 amino acids. Germline CDR1 LGHNA, CDR2 YSLEER. The CDR3 sequence: CASSHPAGGADTQYF. The CDR3 bases are TGCGCCAGCAGCCACCCCGCAGGGGGGGCAGATACGCAGTATTTT.

There are a few counts of this clone. The V call is TRBV7-8, the J call TRBJ2-7; the match to TRBD2 covers 14 bases. The junction had 0 bases not matched to a gene; V was cut back by 1 base and J by 4 bases. Germline loops: CDR1 SGHVS, CDR2 FQNEAQ. This CDR3 has 15 residues. The CDR3 region is CASSLGLAGGYEQYF. CDR3 sequence (DNA): TGTGCCAGCAGCTTAGGACTAGCGGGAGGGTACGAGCAGTACTTC.

This clone was seen a handful of times. The chain employs TRBV29-1 and TRBJ2-5, with TRBD2 matching over 10 bases. The CDR3 covers 16 residues. Per germline, CDR1 SQVTM and CDR2 ANQGSEA. Germline trimming cut 1 base from V and 5 bases from J; bases unmatched to any gene: 10. The CDR3 region is CSVEAPRTSGRETQYF. DNA of the CDR3: TGCAGCGTTGAAGCTCCCCGGACTAGCGGAAGGGAGACCCAGTACTTC.

This clone was observed a handful of times. The chain uses TRBV5-1 and TRBJ2-3, with TRBD1 as a possible D gene (6 bases). Germline loops: CDR1 SGHRS, CDR2 YFSETQ. CDR3 length: 13 amino acids. Trimming took off 1 base at V and 3 bases at J, with 6 bases between the two ends. DNA for the CDR3: TGCGCCAGCAGCTTGACAGGGACAGATACGCAGTATTTT. Residues: CASSLTGTDTQYF. Full variable domain (remainder filled in from reference TRBV5-1 and TRBJ2-3): KAGVTQTPRYLIKTRGQQVTLSCSPISGHRSVSWYQQTPGQGLQFLFEYFSETQRNKGNFPGRFSGRQFSNSRSEMNVSTLELGDSALYLCASSLTGTDTQYFGPGTRLTVL.

This clone was picked up one time. This chain uses TRBV4-1 with TRBJ2-7; 7 positions agree with TRBD1. This CDR3 spans 16 amino acids. Germline V CDR1 and CDR2: MGHRA, YSYEKL. V lost 4 bases and J lost 3; bases outside the gene matches: 12. The CDR3 region has the DNA TGCGCCAGCAGCCCACCTGGACAGGCACTACGCTACGAGCAGTACTTC. Protein sequence: CASSPPGQALRYEQYF.

The genes are TRBV4-3 and TRBJ2-5; the D gene is possibly TRBD1 (6 bases). Judging by the DNA end, TRBJ2-7 fits better; the J call may be wrong. Per germline, CDR1 LGHNA and CDR2 YSLEER. The CDR3 spans 14 residues. The DNA of the CDR3 is TGCGCCAGCAGCCAAGATCGGCAGGGGAGCGAGCAGTACTTC. Residues: CASSQDRQGSEQYF.